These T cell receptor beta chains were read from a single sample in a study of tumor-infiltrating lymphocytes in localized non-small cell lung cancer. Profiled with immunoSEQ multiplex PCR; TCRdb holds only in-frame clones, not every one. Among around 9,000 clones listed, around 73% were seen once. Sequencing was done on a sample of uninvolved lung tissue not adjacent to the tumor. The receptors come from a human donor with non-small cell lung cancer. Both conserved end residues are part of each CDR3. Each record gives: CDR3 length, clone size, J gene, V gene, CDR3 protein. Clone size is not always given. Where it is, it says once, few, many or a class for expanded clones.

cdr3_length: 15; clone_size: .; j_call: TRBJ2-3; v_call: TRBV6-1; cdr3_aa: CASGNRGGLTDTQYF
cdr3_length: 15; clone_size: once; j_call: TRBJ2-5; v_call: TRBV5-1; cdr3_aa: CASSFSAGGRETQYF
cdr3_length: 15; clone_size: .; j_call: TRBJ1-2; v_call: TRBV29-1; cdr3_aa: CSVEDQEGDNYGYTF
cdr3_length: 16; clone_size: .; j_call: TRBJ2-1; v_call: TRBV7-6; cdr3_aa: CASSLGGRSSYNEQFF
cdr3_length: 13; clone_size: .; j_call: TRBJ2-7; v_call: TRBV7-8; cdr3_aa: CASSPGQGTVQYF
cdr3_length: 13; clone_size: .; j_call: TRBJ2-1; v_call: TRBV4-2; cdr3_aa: CASSREDAQYAFF
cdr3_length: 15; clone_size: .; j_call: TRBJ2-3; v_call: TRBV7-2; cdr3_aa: CASSAQQGTTDTQYF
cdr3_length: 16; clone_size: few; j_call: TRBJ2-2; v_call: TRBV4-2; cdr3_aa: CASSQVMARGSGELFF
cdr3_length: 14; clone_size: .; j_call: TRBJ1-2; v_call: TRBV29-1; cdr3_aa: CSVSEGAHGYGYTF
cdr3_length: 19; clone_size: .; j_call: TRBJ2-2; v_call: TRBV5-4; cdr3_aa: CASSLEGLAGGANTGELFF
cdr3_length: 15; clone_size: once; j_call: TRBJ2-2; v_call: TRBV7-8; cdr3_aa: CASSEWGANTGELFF
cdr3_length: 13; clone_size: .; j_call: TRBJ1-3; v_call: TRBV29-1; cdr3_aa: CSVPRAIGNTIYF
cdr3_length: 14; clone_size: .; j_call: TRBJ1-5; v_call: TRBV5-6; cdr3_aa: CASSLGTTHQPQHF
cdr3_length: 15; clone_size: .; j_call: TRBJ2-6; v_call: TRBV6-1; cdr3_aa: CAGRQTASGANVLTF
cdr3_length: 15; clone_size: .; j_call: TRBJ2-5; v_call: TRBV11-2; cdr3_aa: CASSGAGAEKETQYF
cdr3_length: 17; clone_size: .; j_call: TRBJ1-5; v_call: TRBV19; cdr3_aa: CASSWSSGAIGNQPQHF
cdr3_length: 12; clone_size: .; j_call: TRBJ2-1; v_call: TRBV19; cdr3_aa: CASSMGWDSQFF
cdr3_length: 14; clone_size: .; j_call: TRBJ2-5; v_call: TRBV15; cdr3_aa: CATSRGGGGETQYF
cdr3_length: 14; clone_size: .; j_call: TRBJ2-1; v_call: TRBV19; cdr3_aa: CASSDRAPGNEQFF
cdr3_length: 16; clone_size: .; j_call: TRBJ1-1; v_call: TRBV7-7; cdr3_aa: CASSPRTFGGGTEAFF
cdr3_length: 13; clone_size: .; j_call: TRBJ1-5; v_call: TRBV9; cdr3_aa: CASSVGSNQPQHF
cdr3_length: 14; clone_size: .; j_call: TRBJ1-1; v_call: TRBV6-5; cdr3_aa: CASSYSPDRAEAFF
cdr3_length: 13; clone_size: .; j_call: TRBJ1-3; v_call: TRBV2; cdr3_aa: CAIEKGFGNTIYF
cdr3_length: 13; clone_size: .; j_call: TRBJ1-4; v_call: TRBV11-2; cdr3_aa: CASSSGLYEKLFF
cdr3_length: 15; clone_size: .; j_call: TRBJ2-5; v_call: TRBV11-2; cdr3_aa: CASSLRGGAPETQYF
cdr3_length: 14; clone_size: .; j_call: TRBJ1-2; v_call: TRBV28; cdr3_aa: CASKVFGSNYGYTF
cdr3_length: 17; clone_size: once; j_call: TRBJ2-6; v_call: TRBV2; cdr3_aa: CASSGQTGASGANVLTF
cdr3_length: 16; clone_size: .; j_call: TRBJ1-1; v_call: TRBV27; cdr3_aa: CASSLIRGRQNTEAFF
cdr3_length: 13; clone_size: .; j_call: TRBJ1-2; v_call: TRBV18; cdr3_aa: CASSRQTDNGYTF
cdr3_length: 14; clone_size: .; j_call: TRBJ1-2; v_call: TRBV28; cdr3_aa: CASSWGTGIRGYTF
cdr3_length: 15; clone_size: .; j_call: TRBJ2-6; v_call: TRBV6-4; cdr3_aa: CASSDSTSGANVLTF
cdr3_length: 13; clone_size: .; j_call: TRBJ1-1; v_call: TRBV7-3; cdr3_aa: CASSSSGYTEAFF
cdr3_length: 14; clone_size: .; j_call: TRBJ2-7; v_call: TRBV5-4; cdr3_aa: CASSLGGGPYEQYF
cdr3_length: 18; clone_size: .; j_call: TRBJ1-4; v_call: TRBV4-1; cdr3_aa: CASSQESRSTGANEKLFF
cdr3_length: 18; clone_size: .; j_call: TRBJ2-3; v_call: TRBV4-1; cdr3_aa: CASSQVLADALSTDTQYF
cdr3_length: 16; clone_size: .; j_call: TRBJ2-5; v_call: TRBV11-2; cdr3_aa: CASSLGGRGRGETQYF
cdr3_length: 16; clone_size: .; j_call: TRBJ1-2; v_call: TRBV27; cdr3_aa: CASSEQPGTGVPGYTF
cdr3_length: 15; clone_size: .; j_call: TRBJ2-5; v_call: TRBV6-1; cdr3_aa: CASSEKSGGRETQYF
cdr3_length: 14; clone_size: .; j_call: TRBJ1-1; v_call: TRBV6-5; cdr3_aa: CASSYSGGNTEAFF
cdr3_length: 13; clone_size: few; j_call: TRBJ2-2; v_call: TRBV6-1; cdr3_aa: CASGGGGPGELFF
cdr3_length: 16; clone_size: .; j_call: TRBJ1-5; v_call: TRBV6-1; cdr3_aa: CASSEQTTGINQPQHF
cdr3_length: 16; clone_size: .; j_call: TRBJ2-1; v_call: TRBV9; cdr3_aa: CASSGRWGQGAGEQFF
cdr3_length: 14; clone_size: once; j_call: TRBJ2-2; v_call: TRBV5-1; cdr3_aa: CASSFQQGSGELFF
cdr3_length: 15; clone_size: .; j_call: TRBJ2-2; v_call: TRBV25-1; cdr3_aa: CASSEYAVGPGELFF
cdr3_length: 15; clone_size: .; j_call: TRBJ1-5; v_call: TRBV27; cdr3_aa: CASRTDGQGLQPQHF
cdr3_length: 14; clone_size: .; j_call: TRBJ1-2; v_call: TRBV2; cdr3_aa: CASSEEGDSYGYTF
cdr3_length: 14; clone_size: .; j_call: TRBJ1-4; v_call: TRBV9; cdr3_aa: CASSEGGLREKLFF
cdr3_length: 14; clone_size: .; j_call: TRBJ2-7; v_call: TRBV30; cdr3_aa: CAWGSQGFAYEQYF
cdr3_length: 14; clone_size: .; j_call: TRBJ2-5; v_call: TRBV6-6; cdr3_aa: CASSYLSFGETQYF
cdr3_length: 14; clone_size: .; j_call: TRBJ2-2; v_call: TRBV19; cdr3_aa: CASSSSVATGELFF
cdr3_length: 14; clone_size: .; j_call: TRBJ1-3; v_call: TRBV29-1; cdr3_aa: CSVEEATGGNTIYF